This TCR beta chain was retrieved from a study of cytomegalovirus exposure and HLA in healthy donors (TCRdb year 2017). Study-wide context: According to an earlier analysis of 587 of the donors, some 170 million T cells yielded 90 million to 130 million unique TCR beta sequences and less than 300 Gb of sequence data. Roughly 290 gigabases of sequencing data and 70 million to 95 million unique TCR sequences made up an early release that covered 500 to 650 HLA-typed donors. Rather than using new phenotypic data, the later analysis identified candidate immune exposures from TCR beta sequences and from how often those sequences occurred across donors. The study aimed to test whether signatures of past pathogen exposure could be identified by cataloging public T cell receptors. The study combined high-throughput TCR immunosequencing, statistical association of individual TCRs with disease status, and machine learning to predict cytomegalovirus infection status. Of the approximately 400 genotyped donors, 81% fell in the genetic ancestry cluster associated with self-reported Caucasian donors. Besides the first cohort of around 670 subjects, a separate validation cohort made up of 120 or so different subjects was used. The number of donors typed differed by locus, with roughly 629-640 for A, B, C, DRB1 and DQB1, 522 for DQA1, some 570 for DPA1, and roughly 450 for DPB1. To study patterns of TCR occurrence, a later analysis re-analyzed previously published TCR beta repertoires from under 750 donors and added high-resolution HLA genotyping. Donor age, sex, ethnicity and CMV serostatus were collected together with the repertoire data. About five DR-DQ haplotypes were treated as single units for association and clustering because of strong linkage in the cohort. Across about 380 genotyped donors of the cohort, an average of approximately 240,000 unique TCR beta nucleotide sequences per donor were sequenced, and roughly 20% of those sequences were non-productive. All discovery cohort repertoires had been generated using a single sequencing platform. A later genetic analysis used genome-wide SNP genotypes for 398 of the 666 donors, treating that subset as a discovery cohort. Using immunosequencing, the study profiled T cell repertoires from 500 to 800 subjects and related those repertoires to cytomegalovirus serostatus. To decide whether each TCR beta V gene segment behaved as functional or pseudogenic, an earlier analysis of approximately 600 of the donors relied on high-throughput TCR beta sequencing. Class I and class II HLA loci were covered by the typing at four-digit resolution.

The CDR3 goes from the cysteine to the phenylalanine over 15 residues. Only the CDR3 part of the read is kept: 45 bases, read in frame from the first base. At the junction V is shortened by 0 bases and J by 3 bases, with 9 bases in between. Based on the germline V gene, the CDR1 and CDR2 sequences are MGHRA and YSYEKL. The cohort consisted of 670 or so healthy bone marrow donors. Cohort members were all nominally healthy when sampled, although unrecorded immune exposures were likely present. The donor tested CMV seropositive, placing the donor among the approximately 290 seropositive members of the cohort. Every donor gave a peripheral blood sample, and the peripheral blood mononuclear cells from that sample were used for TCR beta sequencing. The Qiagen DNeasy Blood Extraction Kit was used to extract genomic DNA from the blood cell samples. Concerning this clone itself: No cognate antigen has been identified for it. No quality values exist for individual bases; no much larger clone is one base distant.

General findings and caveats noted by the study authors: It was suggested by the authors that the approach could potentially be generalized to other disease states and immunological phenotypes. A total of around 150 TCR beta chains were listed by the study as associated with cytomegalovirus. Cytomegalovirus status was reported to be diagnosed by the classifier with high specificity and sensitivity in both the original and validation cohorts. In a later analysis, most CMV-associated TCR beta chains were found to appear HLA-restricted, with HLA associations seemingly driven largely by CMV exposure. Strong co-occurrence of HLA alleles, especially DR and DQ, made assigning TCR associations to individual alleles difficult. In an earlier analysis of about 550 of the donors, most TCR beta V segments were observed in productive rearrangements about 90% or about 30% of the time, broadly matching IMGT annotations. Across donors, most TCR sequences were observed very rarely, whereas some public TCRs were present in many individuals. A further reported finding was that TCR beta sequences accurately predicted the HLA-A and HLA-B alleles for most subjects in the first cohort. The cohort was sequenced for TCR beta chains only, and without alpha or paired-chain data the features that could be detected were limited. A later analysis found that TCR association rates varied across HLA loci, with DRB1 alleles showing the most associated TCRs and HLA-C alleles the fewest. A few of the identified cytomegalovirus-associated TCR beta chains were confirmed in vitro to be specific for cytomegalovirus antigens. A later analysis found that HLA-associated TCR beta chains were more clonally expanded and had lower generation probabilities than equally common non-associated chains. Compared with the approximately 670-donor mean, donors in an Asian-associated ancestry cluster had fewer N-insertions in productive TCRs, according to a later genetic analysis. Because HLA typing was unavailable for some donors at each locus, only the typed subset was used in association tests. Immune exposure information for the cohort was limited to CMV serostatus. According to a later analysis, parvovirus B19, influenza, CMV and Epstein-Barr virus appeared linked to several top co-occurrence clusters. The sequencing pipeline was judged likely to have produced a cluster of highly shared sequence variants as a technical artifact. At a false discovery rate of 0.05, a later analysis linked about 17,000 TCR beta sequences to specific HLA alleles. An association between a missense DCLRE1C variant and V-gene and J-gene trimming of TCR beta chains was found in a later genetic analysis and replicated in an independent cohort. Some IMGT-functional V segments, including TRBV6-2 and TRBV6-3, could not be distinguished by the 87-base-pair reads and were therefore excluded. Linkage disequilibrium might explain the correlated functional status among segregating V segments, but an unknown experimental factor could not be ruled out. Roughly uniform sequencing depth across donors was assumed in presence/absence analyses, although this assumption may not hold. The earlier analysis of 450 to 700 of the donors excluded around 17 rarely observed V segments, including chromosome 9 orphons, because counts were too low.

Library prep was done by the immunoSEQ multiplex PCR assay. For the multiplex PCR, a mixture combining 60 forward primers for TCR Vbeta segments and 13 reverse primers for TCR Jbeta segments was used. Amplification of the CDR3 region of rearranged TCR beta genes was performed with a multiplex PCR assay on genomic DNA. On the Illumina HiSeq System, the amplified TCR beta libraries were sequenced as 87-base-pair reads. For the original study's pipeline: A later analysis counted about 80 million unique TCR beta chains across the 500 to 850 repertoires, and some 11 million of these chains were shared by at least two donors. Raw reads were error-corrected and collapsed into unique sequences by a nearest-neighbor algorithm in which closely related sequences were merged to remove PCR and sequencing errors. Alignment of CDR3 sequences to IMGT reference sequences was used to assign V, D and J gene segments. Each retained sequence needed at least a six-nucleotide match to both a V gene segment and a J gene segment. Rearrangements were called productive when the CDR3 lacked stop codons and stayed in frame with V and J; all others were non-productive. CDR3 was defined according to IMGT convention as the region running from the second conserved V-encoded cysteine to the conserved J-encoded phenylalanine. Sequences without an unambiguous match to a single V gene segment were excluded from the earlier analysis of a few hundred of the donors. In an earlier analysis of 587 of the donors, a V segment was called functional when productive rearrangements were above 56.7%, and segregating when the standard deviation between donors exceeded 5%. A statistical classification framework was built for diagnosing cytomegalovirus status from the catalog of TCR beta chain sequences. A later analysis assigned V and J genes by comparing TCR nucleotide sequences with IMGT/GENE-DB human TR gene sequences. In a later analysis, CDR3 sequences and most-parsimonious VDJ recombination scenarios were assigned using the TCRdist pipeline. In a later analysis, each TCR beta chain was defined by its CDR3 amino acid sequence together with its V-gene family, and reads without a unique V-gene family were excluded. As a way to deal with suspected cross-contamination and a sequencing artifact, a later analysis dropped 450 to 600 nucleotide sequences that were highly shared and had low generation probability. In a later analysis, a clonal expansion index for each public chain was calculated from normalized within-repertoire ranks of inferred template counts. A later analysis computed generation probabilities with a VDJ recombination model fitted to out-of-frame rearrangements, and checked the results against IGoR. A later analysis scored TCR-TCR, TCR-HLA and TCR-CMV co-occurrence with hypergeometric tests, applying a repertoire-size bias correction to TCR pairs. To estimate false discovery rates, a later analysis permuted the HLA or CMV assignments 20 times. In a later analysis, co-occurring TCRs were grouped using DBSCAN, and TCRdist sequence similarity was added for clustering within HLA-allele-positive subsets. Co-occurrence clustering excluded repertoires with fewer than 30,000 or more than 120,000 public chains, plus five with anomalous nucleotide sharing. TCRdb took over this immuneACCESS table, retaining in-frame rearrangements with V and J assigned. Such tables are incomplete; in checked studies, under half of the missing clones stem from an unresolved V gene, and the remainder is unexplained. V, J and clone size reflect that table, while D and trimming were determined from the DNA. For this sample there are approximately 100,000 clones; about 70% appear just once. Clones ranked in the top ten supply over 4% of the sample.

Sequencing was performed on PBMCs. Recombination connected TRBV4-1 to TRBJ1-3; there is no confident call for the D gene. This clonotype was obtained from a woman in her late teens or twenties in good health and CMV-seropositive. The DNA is TGCGCCAGCAGCCAAGATCGAGGTGGTGGAAACACCATATATTTT. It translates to CASSQDRGGGNTIYF.